The rows below give T cell receptor beta chains drawn from one sample of a study of T cells after yellow fever vaccination. Via MiXCR, TCRdb re-called the 5' RACE reads, giving one row per CDR3 protein. The table records under 250,000 distinct CDR3 sequences, less than 8.5% of them present only once. The material sequenced was CD4+ T cells sorted from PBMCs, taken 15 days after the yellow fever booster vaccination. The receptor source for this set is a man aged 30 to 39 who received the YFV17D yellow fever vaccine. CDR3s include the opening cysteine and the closing phenylalanine or tryptophan. The order of the fields is D gene, V gene, clone size, J gene, CDR3 protein, CDR3 DNA. A D gene is named only where the DNA matches it firmly. Part of the rows lack a size; the others show once, few, many or a class for expanded clones.

D gene: TRBD2
V gene: TRBV7-9
clone size: NA
J gene: TRBJ2-1
CDR3 protein: CASSLESWTSNEQFF
CDR3 DNA: TGTGCCAGCAGCTTAGAGAGTTGGACTAGCAATGAGCAGTTCTTC

D gene: TRBD2
V gene: TRBV25-1
clone size: NA
J gene: TRBJ2-1
CDR3 protein: CASSEIGIPAGLAVRGEGNEQFF
CDR3 DNA: TGTGCCAGCAGTGAAATCGGGATTCCGGCGGGACTAGCGGTCCGGGGGGAAGGCAATGAGCAGTTCTTC

D gene: TRBD2
V gene: TRBV6-1
clone size: NA
J gene: TRBJ2-7
CDR3 protein: CASSRTSGSFSEQYF
CDR3 DNA: TGTGCCAGCAGCCGTACTAGCGGGAGTTTTAGCGAGCAGTACTTC

D gene: NA
V gene: TRBV20-1
clone size: NA
J gene: TRBJ2-1
CDR3 protein: CSAPGGGASYNEQFF
CDR3 DNA: TGCAGTGCTCCCGGCGGAGGGGCGAGCTACAATGAGCAGTTCTTC

D gene: TRBD2
V gene: TRBV2
clone size: few
J gene: TRBJ2-3
CDR3 protein: CASSVNAGAGTDTQYF
CDR3 DNA: TGTGCCAGCAGTGTAAACGCGGGAGCTGGCACAGATACGCAGTATTTT

D gene: TRBD1
V gene: TRBV4-3
clone size: few
J gene: TRBJ2-7
CDR3 protein: CASSPRQGHEQYF
CDR3 DNA: TGCGCCAGCAGCCCCCGACAGGGGCACGAGCAGTACTTC

D gene: TRBD2
V gene: TRBV18
clone size: few
J gene: TRBJ2-5
CDR3 protein: CASSPAGLAGAETQYF
CDR3 DNA: TGTGCCAGCTCACCTGCTGGACTAGCGGGAGCGGAGACCCAGTACTTC

D gene: TRBD1
V gene: TRBV10-3
clone size: many
J gene: TRBJ2-5
CDR3 protein: CAISTGTEQETQYF
CDR3 DNA: TGTGCCATCAGTACCGGGACAGAACAAGAGACCCAGTACTTC

D gene: TRBD2
V gene: TRBV9
clone size: NA
J gene: TRBJ2-5
CDR3 protein: CASSGPGGTQETQYF
CDR3 DNA: TGTGCCAGCAGCGGACCGGGGGGAACCCAAGAGACCCAGTACTTC

D gene: NA
V gene: TRBV10-3
clone size: few
J gene: TRBJ2-7
CDR3 protein: CAISADLYEQYF
CDR3 DNA: TGTGCCATCAGTGCCGACCTATACGAGCAGTACTTC

D gene: NA
V gene: TRBV12-3/TRBV12-4
clone size: many
J gene: TRBJ2-1
CDR3 protein: CASSPLRTLNNEQFF
CDR3 DNA: TGTGCCAGCAGTCCCCTCAGGACTCTTAACAATGAGCAGTTCTTC

D gene: TRBD2
V gene: TRBV23-1
clone size: NA
J gene: TRBJ2-3
CDR3 protein: CASSQSVRREDGTDTQYF
CDR3 DNA: TGCGCCAGCAGTCAATCGGTGAGACGGGAGGATGGTACAGATACGCAGTATTTT

D gene: TRBD1
V gene: TRBV15
clone size: NA
J gene: TRBJ2-7
CDR3 protein: CATSTEGAEGSYEQYF
CDR3 DNA: TGTGCCACCAGCACCGAGGGGGCTGAGGGCTCCTACGAGCAGTACTTC

D gene: TRBD1
V gene: TRBV14
clone size: NA
J gene: TRBJ2-1
CDR3 protein: CASSQWDSGQFF
CDR3 DNA: TGTGCCAGCAGCCAGTGGGACAGTGGGCAGTTCTTC

D gene: NA
V gene: TRBV4-1
clone size: NA
J gene: TRBJ1-1
CDR3 protein: CASSQDYRDAEAFF
CDR3 DNA: TGCGCCAGCAGCCAAGACTACAGGGACGCTGAAGCTTTCTTT

D gene: NA
V gene: TRBV9
clone size: NA
J gene: TRBJ2-7
CDR3 protein: CASSVYAEGSYEQYF
CDR3 DNA: TGTGCCAGCAGCGTTTACGCGGAGGGGTCGTACGAGCAGTACTTC

D gene: NA
V gene: TRBV7-9
clone size: few
J gene: TRBJ2-1
CDR3 protein: CATTRSRAVAYNEQFF
CDR3 DNA: TGTGCCACCACTCGATCCCGAGCGGTCGCCTACAATGAGCAGTTCTTC

D gene: TRBD1
V gene: TRBV20-1
clone size: many
J gene: TRBJ2-5
CDR3 protein: CSAQTGDTETQYF
CDR3 DNA: TGCAGTGCCCAGACAGGGGATACAGAGACCCAGTACTTC

D gene: NA
V gene: TRBV20-1
clone size: NA
J gene: TRBJ2-4
CDR3 protein: CCARDREVTGTKNIQYF
CDR3 DNA: TGCTGTGCTAGAGATCGAGAGGTTACGGGAACCAAAAATATTCAGTACTTC

D gene: TRBD1
V gene: TRBV6-2/TRBV6-3
clone size: few
J gene: TRBJ2-7
CDR3 protein: CASSYQETGGVEYEQYF
CDR3 DNA: TGTGCCAGCAGTTACCAGGAGACAGGGGGCGTCGAGTACGAGCAGTACTTC

D gene: TRBD2
V gene: TRBV11-3
clone size: NA
J gene: TRBJ2-1
CDR3 protein: CASSTSGTRGGEQFF
CDR3 DNA: TGTGCCAGCAGCACTTCCGGGACTAGGGGAGGTGAGCAGTTCTTC

D gene: TRBD1
V gene: TRBV6-1
clone size: few
J gene: TRBJ2-5
CDR3 protein: CASRRGQGTETQYF
CDR3 DNA: TGTGCCAGCAGACGCGGACAGGGGACCGAGACCCAGTACTTC

D gene: NA
V gene: TRBV12-3/TRBV12-4
clone size: NA
J gene: TRBJ1-2
CDR3 protein: CASSSRGSGGYTF
CDR3 DNA: TGTGCCAGCAGTTCCCGAGGGTCTGGTGGCTACACCTTC

D gene: TRBD2
V gene: TRBV7-8
clone size: many
J gene: TRBJ2-7
CDR3 protein: CASSSQGLAGTYEQYF
CDR3 DNA: TGTGCCAGCAGCTCCCAAGGACTAGCGGGGACCTACGAGCAGTACTTC

D gene: TRBD2
V gene: TRBV5-1
clone size: few
J gene: TRBJ2-1
CDR3 protein: CASSLDLGGPLNEQFF
CDR3 DNA: TGCGCCAGCAGCTTGGATCTGGGAGGGCCGTTGAATGAGCAGTTCTTC

D gene: NA
V gene: TRBV5-1
clone size: few
J gene: TRBJ1-4
CDR3 protein: CASSLTGMNEKLFF
CDR3 DNA: TGCGCCAGCAGCTTAACAGGGATGAATGAAAAACTGTTTTTT

D gene: TRBD1
V gene: TRBV7-2
clone size: many
J gene: TRBJ2-7
CDR3 protein: CASSSRQGWYEQYF
CDR3 DNA: TGTGCCAGCAGCTCCAGACAGGGTTGGTACGAGCAGTACTTC

D gene: NA
V gene: TRBV12-3/TRBV12-4
clone size: many
J gene: TRBJ2-3
CDR3 protein: CASRVGTSTDTQYF
CDR3 DNA: TGTGCCAGCAGGGTCGGGACTAGCACAGATACGCAGTATTTT

D gene: NA
V gene: TRBV20-1
clone size: many
J gene: TRBJ2-7
CDR3 protein: CSASGRGDPYEQYF
CDR3 DNA: TGCAGTGCTAGTGGCAGGGGTGATCCCTACGAGCAGTACTTC

D gene: NA
V gene: TRBV4-2
clone size: NA
J gene: TRBJ1-4
CDR3 protein: CASSLGGPTNEKLFF
CDR3 DNA: TGTGCCAGCAGCCTCGGAGGACCAACTAATGAAAAACTGTTTTTT

D gene: NA
V gene: TRBV27
clone size: few
J gene: TRBJ2-3
CDR3 protein: CASSPEYTDTQYF
CDR3 DNA: TGTGCCAGCAGCCCGGAGTACACAGATACGCAGTATTTT

D gene: NA
V gene: TRBV7-6
clone size: many
J gene: TRBJ2-5
CDR3 protein: CASSLIGGRRETQYF
CDR3 DNA: TGTGCCAGCAGCCTTATAGGCGGCCGCCGGGAGACCCAGTACTTC

D gene: NA
V gene: TRBV6-1
clone size: once
J gene: TRBJ2-3
CDR3 protein: CASRKEMADTQYF
CDR3 DNA: TGTGCCAGCAGGAAGGAGATGGCAGATACGCAGTATTTT